This TCR beta chain originates from a study of cytomegalovirus exposure and HLA in healthy donors. General study points: It was reported that the classifier diagnosed cytomegalovirus status with high specificity and sensitivity in both the original and validation cohorts. A further, later analysis showed that HLA-associated TCR beta chains (compared with equally common others) were more clonally expanded.

Remarks on this clone: The antigen is unknown.

It was with 60 Vbeta and 13 Jbeta primers that the PCR ran. Profiling relied on immunoSEQ multiplex PCR, and the TCRdb table lists in-frame clones only, not all of them. This sample has about 52,000 clones, with 72% found just once. CDR3 length: 11 amino acids. V lost 4 bases and J 3 bases, leaving 6 bases between the germline ends. Germline-derived CDR1 and CDR2 are SQVTM and ANQGSEA. Sequenced material: PBMCs. The TCR sequence derives from a woman in her fifties or sixties in good health and CMV-seronegative. The chain carries TRBV29-1 and TRBJ2-5; D call uncertain. Written as DNA, the CDR3 is TGCAGCGTTGGGAGAGAAGAGACCCAGTACTTC. Translating it yields CSVGREETQYF.